What follows describes a single TCR beta chain. Its antigen remains unidentified. The time point here: persistent/refractory GD, antithyroid drugs over 5 years with positive TRAb. PBMC RNA was the source of the TCR library. Germline CDR1 is SGDLS and CDR2 is YYNGEE. Trimming cost V 0 bases and J 6 bases; bases outside gene matches: 6. This CDR3 comprises 15 residues. This entry is derived from a study of regulatory T cells in long-lasting Graves disease. Investigators prepared the TCR beta libraries by applying iRepertoire HTBI primers and Arm-PCR of CDR3 regions. From the multiplex PCR reads, TCRdb called clonotypes with MiXCR, one entry per CDR3 protein. The repertoire holds around 400,000 distinct CDR3 sequences, with more than 20% as singletons. The study's findings and limits: Lower TCR diversity characterized persistent Graves' patients relative to newly diagnosed patients. A reduction in accuracy may have resulted from the small sample size.

The material sequenced was peripheral blood mononuclear cells (PBMCs), taken when the disease was refractory, from a patient treated with antithyroid drugs. This sequence was found in a middle-aged woman with Graves disease. The V call is TRBV9, the J call TRBJ1-2; 9 nucleotides line up with TRBD1. The chain's CDR3 is CASSVGAGQGDGYTF. Here the CDR3 DNA reads TGTGCCAGCAGCGTAGGCGCGGGACAGGGCGATGGCTACACCTTC.